A selection of T cell receptor beta chains follows, all from one sample in a study of cytomegalovirus exposure and HLA in healthy donors. Assay used: immunoSEQ multiplex PCR; TCRdb lists only in-frame clones, some missing. In the table there are under 150,000 clones, approximately 80% of which are singletons. Input material: PBMCs. Receptors originate from a woman in her thirties or forties in good health and CMV-seropositive. The CDR3 runs from the conserved cysteine through the conserved F or W. A D gene is named only where the DNA matches it firmly. Some rows mark clone size as missing; the rest say once, few, many or name a class of expanded clone.

D | J | V | size | DNA | CDR3
TRBD1 | TRBJ1-2 | TRBV18 | . | TGTGCCAGCTCAAAGACAGGGGAGTACGACTATGGCTACACCTTC | CASSKTGEYDYGYTF
TRBD1 | TRBJ1-2 | TRBV4-3 | . | TGCGCCAGCAGCCAAGGATTAGGGGGCGCGGGTGGCTACACCTTC | CASSQGLGGAGGYTF
. | TRBJ1-2 | TRBV28 | few | TGTGCCAGCAGGGTGGGGGGTTACTATGGCTACACCTTC | CASRVGGYYGYTF
TRBD2 | TRBJ2-2 | TRBV5-4 | . | TGCGCCAGCAGCCGACTAGCGCCCTCCGGGGAGCTGTTTTTT | CASSRLAPSGELFF
TRBD2 | TRBJ2-1 | TRBV11-1 | few | TGTGCCAGCAGCCCAGAGCGGGGGGGCCGGAATGAGCAGTTCTTC | CASSPERGGRNEQFF
TRBD1 | TRBJ2-7 | TRBV30 | . | TGTGCCTGGGCTGGACAGGGGGCCTACGAGCAGTACTTC | CAWAGQGAYEQYF
TRBD1 | TRBJ1-6 | TRBV19 | . | TGTGCCAGTAGTATCCAGGGGACAGGCCGACCCCTCCACTTT | CASSIQGTGRPLHF
TRBD2 | TRBJ2-1 | TRBV15 | . | TGTGCCACCAGCAGAGCCCCTGCGTCGGGACTAGTAGTGAGTGAGCAGTTCTTC | CATSRAPASGLVVSEQFF
. | TRBJ2-1 | TRBV19 | . | TGTGCCAGTAGTATAGATCCGGCGGCTAGCTCCTACAATGAGCAGTTCTTC | CASSIDPAASSYNEQFF
TRBD2 | TRBJ2-7 | TRBV11-2 | . | TGTGCCAGCAGCTTAATGGCGGGGGAAACCTACGAGCAGTACTTC | CASSLMAGETYEQYF
TRBD2 | TRBJ2-3 | TRBV5-8 | few | TGTGCCAGCACCAGCTTAGGCACTAGCGGGAGTGATACGCAGTATTTT | CASTSLGTSGSDTQYF
. | TRBJ2-1 | TRBV9 | few | TGTGCCAGCAGCGCCCGACCACCGGGGAGCTCCTACAATGAGCAGTTCTTC | CASSARPPGSSYNEQFF
. | TRBJ2-3 | TRBV7-7 | once | TGTGCCAGCAGCTATAGGGAGTCCCCCACAGATACGCAGTATTTT | CASSYRESPTDTQYF